Listed below are T cell receptor beta chains from one sample, sequenced in a study of blood T cell repertoires in COVID-19. Data came from immunoSEQ multiplex PCR; TCRdb stores just in-frame clones and leaves some out. The table lists 150,000 or so clones, around 74% of them singletons. Sequenced sample: peripheral blood. Source of these receptors: an older woman with COVID-19, enrolled during active disease. Each CDR3 is given with its conserved first and last residue. Each record gives: V gene, D gene, J gene, clone size, CDR3 protein, CDR3 DNA. D genes are given only for firm matches. Size is omitted from some rows. Given values are once, few, many or a class for expanded clones.

TRBV30,-,TRBJ2-1,-,CAWSVGGPPGEQFF,TGTGCCTGGAGTGTAGGGGGTCCGCCCGGGGAGCAGTTCTTC
TRBV7-2,-,TRBJ1-5,-,CASSLTANQPQHF,TGTGCCAGCAGCTTAACAGCAAATCAGCCCCAGCATTTT
TRBV11-2,TRBD1,TRBJ2-5,-,CASSLGARQGFETQYF,TGTGCCAGCAGCTTAGGGGCCCGACAGGGTTTCGAGACCCAGTACTTC
TRBV10-3,TRBD2,TRBJ2-1,-,CAIRRLAGEGNEQFF,TGTGCCATCAGACGACTAGCGGGAGAGGGCAATGAGCAGTTCTTC
TRBV7-8,-,TRBJ2-2,-,CASSFFWAPTGELFF,TGTGCCAGCAGCTTCTTTTGGGCCCCAACCGGGGAGCTGTTTTTT
TRBV2,-,TRBJ1-2,few,CASSESLGGSDGYTF,TGTGCCAGCAGTGAGTCCCTGGGGGGGTCCGATGGCTACACCTTC
TRBV19,TRBD1,TRBJ2-7,-,CASSLTGTGADEQYF,TGTGCCAGTAGTCTGACCGGGACAGGGGCTGATGAGCAGTACTTC
TRBV11-2,-,TRBJ2-3,-,CASSLDRGPDTQYF,TGTGCCAGCAGCTTAGATAGGGGTCCAGATACGCAGTATTTT
TRBV3-1/TRBV3-2,TRBD1,TRBJ2-2,once,CASSHPTRGQGDTGELFF,TGTGCCAGCAGCCATCCTACGAGGGGACAGGGGGATACCGGGGAGCTGTTTTTT
TRBV28,TRBD2,TRBJ2-7,-,CASSSEGLAGRYEQYF,TGTGCCAGCAGTTCCGAAGGACTAGCGGGAAGGTACGAGCAGTACTTC
TRBV4-1,TRBD2,TRBJ2-1,few,CASSPERDYNEQFF,TGCGCCAGCAGCCCGGAGCGGGACTACAATGAGCAGTTCTTC
TRBV3-1/TRBV3-2,TRBD1,TRBJ2-7,-,CASSPKDRGFSYEQYF,TGTGCCAGCAGCCCAAAGGACAGGGGATTTTCCTACGAGCAGTACTTC
TRBV10-3,TRBD1,TRBJ2-2,-,CAISEPAQGFGTGELFF,TGTGCCATCAGTGAGCCAGCACAGGGGTTCGGCACCGGGGAGCTGTTTTTT
TRBV20-1,-,TRBJ1-2,-,CSASATNYGYTF,TGCAGTGCTAGTGCCACTAACTATGGCTACACCTTC
TRBV19,TRBD2,TRBJ2-1,-,CASSIQKVGGDLRNEQFF,TGTGCCAGTAGTATCCAGAAGGTGGGAGGGGACCTGAGGAATGAGCAGTTCTTC
TRBV2,TRBD1,TRBJ1-3,once,CASRLTGTGAGNTIYF,TGTGCCAGCAGGCTGACCGGGACAGGGGCGGGAAACACCATATATTTT
TRBV14,-,TRBJ1-1,-,CASSQTGSTEAFF,TGTGCCAGCAGCCAGACAGGCTCGACTGAAGCTTTCTTT
TRBV7-3,TRBD2,TRBJ2-2,-,CASSSTGGLAGTGELFF,TGTGCCAGCAGCTCCACCGGCGGTCTAGCGGGCACCGGGGAGCTGTTTTTT
TRBV19,TRBD2,TRBJ2-1,-,CASRTSLGGYNEQFF,TGTGCCAGTCGGACTAGCCTTGGTGGCTACAATGAGCAGTTCTTC
TRBV6-5,TRBD1,TRBJ1-2,-,CASSRGQADYGYTF,TGTGCCAGCAGCCGGGGACAGGCGGACTACGGCTACACCTTC
TRBV28,-,TRBJ1-5,-,CASTSGQPQHF,TGTGCCAGCACGTCCGGTCAGCCCCAGCATTTT
TRBV27,-,TRBJ1-5,-,CASSLRGIYSNQPQHF,TGTGCCAGCAGTTTAAGGGGGATTTATAGCAATCAGCCCCAGCATTTT
TRBV11-2,TRBD1,TRBJ2-5,-,CASSFQGADETQYF,TGTGCCAGCAGCTTCCAGGGGGCTGACGAGACCCAGTACTTC
TRBV28,-,TRBJ2-3,-,CASSRPLRRVDRNSTDTQYF,TGTGCCAGCAGTCGACCCCTCAGGCGGGTGGACAGAAATAGCACAGATACGCAGTATTTT
TRBV7-2,TRBD2,TRBJ2-1,-,CASSLVSGGNYNEQFF,TGTGCCAGCAGCTTAGTGAGCGGGGGAAACTACAATGAGCAGTTCTTC
TRBV3-1/TRBV3-2,-,TRBJ1-4,-,CASSQEWEGELFF,TGTGCCAGCAGCCAGGAATGGGAGGGAGAACTGTTTTTT
TRBV27,-,TRBJ1-2,few,CASTTGRGYSGYTF,TGTGCCAGCACTACAGGGAGAGGTTATAGTGGCTACACCTTC
TRBV5-4,-,TRBJ2-3,few,CASSLRGGTDTQYF,TGTGCCAGCAGCCTAAGGGGGGGAACAGATACGCAGTATTTT
TRBV5-6,-,TRBJ2-2,-,CASSLSRAVVGELFF,TGTGCCAGCAGCTTGTCCAGGGCGGTGGTTGGGGAGCTGTTTTTT
TRBV4-2,TRBD1,TRBJ1-4,-,CASSLIGLGTGGNEKLFF,TGTGCCAGCAGCCTGATCGGGCTTGGGACAGGGGGAAATGAAAAACTGTTTTTT
TRBV6-5,-,TRBJ2-1,-,CASRSQGNGINEQFF,TGTGCCAGCAGATCACAGGGAAACGGTATCAATGAGCAGTTCTTC
TRBV9,TRBD2,TRBJ2-7,-,CASSSPVGTSGIYYEQYF,TGTGCCAGCAGCTCTCCGGTTGGGACTAGCGGGATCTACTACGAGCAGTACTTC
TRBV6-1,TRBD2,TRBJ2-3,-,CASSASLAGGPSTDTQYF,TGTGCCAGCAGTGCGTCTCTCGCGGGGGGTCCCAGCACAGATACGCAGTATTTT
TRBV4-1,-,TRBJ1-2,-,CASSQAARVGYGYTF,TGCGCCAGCAGCCAGGCCGCTCGGGTTGGCTATGGCTACACCTTC
TRBV11-2,-,TRBJ2-7,once,CASSFTDLSYEQYF,TGTGCCAGCAGCTTTACAGACCTCTCCTACGAGCAGTACTTC
TRBV19,TRBD2,TRBJ2-1,-,CATGTSGYNEQFF,TGTGCCACCGGGACTAGCGGGTACAATGAGCAGTTCTTC
TRBV9,TRBD2,TRBJ2-3,-,CASSVRLAGATDTQYF,TGTGCCAGCAGCGTCCGACTAGCGGGAGCGACAGATACGCAGTATTTT
TRBV7-8,-,TRBJ2-1,-,CASSPTPRIARMQFF,TGTGCCAGCAGCCCGACCCCCCGAATAGCACGGATGCAGTTCTTC
TRBV3-1/TRBV3-2,TRBD2,TRBJ2-4,-,CASSPISSGGAWAKNIQYF,TGTGCCAGCAGCCCGATATCGAGCGGGGGGGCATGGGCCAAAAACATTCAGTACTTC
TRBV19,-,TRBJ2-5,-,CASSQGHKETQYF,TGTGCCAGTAGTCAGGGGCATAAAGAGACCCAGTACTTC
TRBV5-1,-,TRBJ1-2,-,CASSFGENGYTF,TGCGCCAGCAGCTTCGGGGAAAATGGCTACACCTTC
TRBV10-3,TRBD1,TRBJ1-2,-,CAISPGTGTHGYTF,TGTGCCATCAGTCCCGGGACAGGGACCCATGGCTACACCTTC
TRBV6-6,TRBD1,TRBJ1-3,-,CASSPSTGGAGGNTIYF,TGTGCCAGCAGTCCTTCGACAGGGGGCGCCGGTGGAAACACCATATATTTT
TRBV15,TRBD1,TRBJ2-7,-,CATSRPGQTAYEQYF,TGTGCCACCAGCAGACCGGGACAGACGGCCTACGAGCAGTACTTC
TRBV5-1,TRBD2,TRBJ2-1,-,CASSSSGSRSYNEQFF,TGCGCCAGCAGCTCGAGCGGGAGCCGATCCTACAATGAGCAGTTCTTC
TRBV5-1,TRBD2,TRBJ2-3,once,CASSPGGGAYTQYF,TGCGCCAGCAGCCCGGGGGGGGGCGCCTATACGCAGTATTTT
TRBV19,TRBD1,TRBJ1-1,-,CASSTGGLWAFF,TGTGCCAGTTCTACAGGGGGCCTGTGGGCTTTCTTT
TRBV9,TRBD1,TRBJ2-1,-,CASSVVSDRVTNNEQFF,TGTGCCAGCAGCGTAGTATCCGACAGGGTGACTAACAATGAGCAGTTCTTC
TRBV28,TRBD1,TRBJ1-2,-,CASRINRGLGYGYTF,TGTGCCAGCAGGATCAACAGGGGGCTTGGCTATGGCTACACCTTC
TRBV2,TRBD1,TRBJ2-2,-,CASRTGTANTGELFF,TGTGCCAGCAGGACCGGGACAGCGAACACCGGGGAGCTGTTTTTT
TRBV12-3/TRBV12-4,-,TRBJ2-7,-,CASSLNRVSEQYF,TGTGCCAGCAGTTTAAACAGGGTAAGCGAGCAGTACTTC
TRBV5-6,TRBD2,TRBJ2-1,-,CASSLVGRASDEQFF,TGTGCCAGCAGCTTGGTCGGGAGGGCCTCGGATGAGCAGTTCTTC
TRBV18,-,TRBJ2-5,-,CASSPPSVGTQYF,TGTGCCAGCTCACCACCGTCAGTTGGGACCCAGTACTTC
TRBV7-2,-,TRBJ2-3,-,CASSLVSGRTDTQYF,TGTGCCAGCAGCTTAGTTAGCGGACGCACAGATACGCAGTATTTT
TRBV13,TRBD2,TRBJ2-7,-,CASSLVGTSGPRGYEQYF,TGTGCCAGCAGCTTAGTTGGGACTAGCGGACCCCGGGGCTACGAGCAGTACTTC